This T cell receptor (beta chain) was retrieved from a study of blood T cell repertoires in COVID-19. Study-wide context: Specimens from acute and convalescent COVID-19 originated in the United States, Italy and Spain.

Seattle's cohort entered during active infection and was followed longitudinally. There are a few counts of this clone. Under the authors' procedure: The assay estimated nucleated cells by amplifying reference gene primers. Sequenced by immunoSEQ multiplex PCR; TCRdb stores in-frame clones only, minus some. The V and J calls and clone size are taken from that table; D and trimming were inferred from the DNA. Of some 300,000 clones in the sample, roughly 90% were seen once. The germline gives CDR1 SGDLS, CDR2 YYNGEE. Trimming removed 4 bases from V and 11 bases from J; junction bases left unmatched: 9. The CDR3 runs to 15 residues.

V is TRBV9 and J is TRBJ2-1; 13 bases map to TRBD2. The origin of this receptor is a woman aged 70 to 79 with COVID-19, enrolled during active disease. Sequences were obtained from peripheral blood. As DNA, the CDR3 is TGTGCCAGCAGCTCCGGGACTAGCGGGGCAGGCAAGCAGTTCTTC. Protein: CASSSGTSGAGKQFF.